This T cell receptor (beta chain) was observed in a study of blood T cell repertoires in COVID-19. Across the study: The United States, Italy and Spain provided the acute and convalescent COVID-19 samples. The cDNA or gDNA used as material had been derived from T cells, B-cell-depleted T cells, or PBMCs.

The ends were cut back, 5 bases at V and 5 bases at J, with 13 bases in the middle. The CDR3 sequence is 15 residues long. From germline, CDR1 is MDHEN and CDR2 SYDVKM. The authors' processing: Using reference gene primer amplification, nucleated cell counts were estimated. Method: immunoSEQ multiplex PCR; TCRdb's copy keeps in-frame clones and lacks some. That table gives V, J and clone size, and the DNA gave D and trimming. The top ten hold less than 9% of the sample, which has 70,000 to 100,000 clones, 82% seen once. The TCR sequence derives from a man aged 45-65 years with active or convalescent COVID-19. Sequenced sample: peripheral blood. The gene calls are TRBV28 and TRBJ1-6; D is ambiguous. CDR3 sequence reads: CASSRGGVDNSPLHF. In DNA, the CDR3 is TGTGCCAGCAGTCGGGGTGGGGTGGATAATTCACCCCTCCACTTT.